This entry describes one T cell receptor beta chain. The assay was immunoSEQ multiplex PCR, and TCRdb's table has in-frame clones only and misses some. Among 80,000 or so clones listed, about 80% were seen once. This sample stems from a study of blood T cell repertoires in COVID-19. V dropped 6 bases and J dropped 5; count of bases not matched to a gene: 7. The CDR3 is 14 amino acids. CDR1 and CDR2 from the germline V gene are MNHEY and SVGAGI. Input material: peripheral blood. The sequence was collected from a woman between 65 and 79 years old with acute or convalescent COVID-19. This chain joins TRBV6-5 and TRBJ1-5; 7 positions match TRBD1. The CDR3 DNA sequence: TGTGCCAGCAGCTCTGGACAGGATTATCAGCCCCAGCATTTT. The encoded protein is CASSSGQDYQPQHF.